The T cell receptor (beta chain) under discussion was sequenced for a study of blood T cell repertoires in COVID-19. At the level of the study: Donors in the United States, Italy and Spain gave samples during acute or convalescent COVID-19.

The V gene lost 5 bases and the J gene lost 4 bases, with 20 bases spanning the gap. The V gene's germline CDR1 is MDHEN and CDR2 SYDVKM. This CDR3 is 16 amino acids long. Sequencing used immunoSEQ multiplex PCR; TCRdb keeps in-frame clones, though not all of them. The data show 150,000 to 180,000 clones, more than 80% seen once. The specimen sequenced was peripheral blood. The receptor was isolated from a man between 45 and 60 years old with acute or convalescent COVID-19. The V call is TRBV28, the J call TRBJ2-5; weak D call: TRBD1 (6 bases). Written as DNA, the CDR3 is TGTGCCAGCAGTCGACCAGGGGCCGGCACAAGAGAGACCCAGTACTTC. Residues: CASSRPGAGTRETQYF.